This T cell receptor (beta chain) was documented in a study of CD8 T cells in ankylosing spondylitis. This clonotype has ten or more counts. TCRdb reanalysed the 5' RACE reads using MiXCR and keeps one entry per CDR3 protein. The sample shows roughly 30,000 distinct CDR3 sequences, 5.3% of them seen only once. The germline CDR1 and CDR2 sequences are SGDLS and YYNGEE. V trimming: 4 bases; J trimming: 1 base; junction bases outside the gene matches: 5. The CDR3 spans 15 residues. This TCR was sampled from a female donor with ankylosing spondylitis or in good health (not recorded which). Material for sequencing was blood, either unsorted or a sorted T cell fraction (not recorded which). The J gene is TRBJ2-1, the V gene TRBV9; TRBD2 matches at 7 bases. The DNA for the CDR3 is TGTGCCAGCAGCCCCCCGGGACTATCCTACAATGAGCAGTTCTTC. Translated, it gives CASSPPGLSYNEQFF.